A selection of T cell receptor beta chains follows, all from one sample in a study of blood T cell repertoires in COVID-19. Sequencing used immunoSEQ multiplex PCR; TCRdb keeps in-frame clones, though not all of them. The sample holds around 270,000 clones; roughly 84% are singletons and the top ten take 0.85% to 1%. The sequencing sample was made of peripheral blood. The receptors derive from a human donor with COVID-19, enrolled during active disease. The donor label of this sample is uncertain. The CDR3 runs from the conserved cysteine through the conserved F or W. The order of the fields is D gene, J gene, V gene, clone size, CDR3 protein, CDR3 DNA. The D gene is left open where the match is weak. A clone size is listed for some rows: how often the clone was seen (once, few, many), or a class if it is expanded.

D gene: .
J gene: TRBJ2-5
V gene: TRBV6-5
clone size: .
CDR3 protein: CASSDSGQSQETQYF
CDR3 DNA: TGTGCCAGCAGTGACTCCGGACAGAGCCAAGAGACCCAGTACTTC

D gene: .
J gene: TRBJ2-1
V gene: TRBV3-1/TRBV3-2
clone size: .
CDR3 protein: CASSRFSYNEQFF
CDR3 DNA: TGTGCCAGCAGCCGGTTTAGCTACAATGAGCAGTTCTTC

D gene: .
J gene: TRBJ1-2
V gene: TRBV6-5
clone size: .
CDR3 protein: CASSPGQRTYGYTF
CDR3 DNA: TGTGCCAGCAGCCCCGGACAGCGAACTTATGGCTACACCTTC

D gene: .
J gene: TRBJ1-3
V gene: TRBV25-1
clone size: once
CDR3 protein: CASSEAMNTIYF
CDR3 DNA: TGTGCCAGCAGTGAGGCCATGAACACCATATATTTT

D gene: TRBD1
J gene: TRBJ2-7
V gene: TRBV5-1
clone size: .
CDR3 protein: CASSLEGTVLYEQYF
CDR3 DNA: TGCGCCAGCAGCTTGGAGGGGACAGTCCTCTACGAGCAGTACTTC

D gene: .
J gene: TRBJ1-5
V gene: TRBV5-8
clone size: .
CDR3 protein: CASSLLFDTRVNQPQHF
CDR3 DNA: TGTGCCAGCAGCTTGCTATTCGACACACGAGTCAATCAGCCCCAGCATTTT

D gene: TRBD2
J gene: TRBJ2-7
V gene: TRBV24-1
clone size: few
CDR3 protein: CATSGTPGTSTYEQYF
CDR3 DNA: TGTGCCACCAGTGGTACTCCCGGGACTAGCACCTACGAGCAGTACTTC

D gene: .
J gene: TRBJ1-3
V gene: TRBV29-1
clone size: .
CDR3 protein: CSADISGNTIYF
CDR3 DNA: TGCAGCGCCGACATCTCTGGAAACACCATATATTTT

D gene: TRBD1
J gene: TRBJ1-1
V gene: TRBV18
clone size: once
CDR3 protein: CASSPSRTGNTEAFF
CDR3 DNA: TGTGCCAGCTCACCATCGAGGACAGGGAACACTGAAGCTTTCTTT

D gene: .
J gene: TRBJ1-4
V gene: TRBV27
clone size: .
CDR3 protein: CASSPTGWANEKLFF
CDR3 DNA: TGTGCCAGCAGTCCAACAGGGTGGGCTAATGAAAAACTGTTTTTT

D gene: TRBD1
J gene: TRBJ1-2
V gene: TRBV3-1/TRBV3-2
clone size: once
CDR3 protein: CASSQGDRGGFSYTF
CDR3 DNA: TGTGCCAGCAGCCAGGGGGACAGGGGAGGTTTTAGCTACACCTTC

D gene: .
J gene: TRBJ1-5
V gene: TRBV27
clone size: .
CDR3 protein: CASSTTGLYNQPQHF
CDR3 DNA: TGTGCCAGCAGTACGACAGGCCTGTATAATCAGCCCCAGCATTTT

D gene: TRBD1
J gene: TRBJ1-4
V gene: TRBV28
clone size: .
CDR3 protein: CASSLAGGGMGNEKLFF
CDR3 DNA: TGTGCCAGCAGTTTAGCAGGGGGCGGAATGGGTAATGAAAAACTGTTTTTT

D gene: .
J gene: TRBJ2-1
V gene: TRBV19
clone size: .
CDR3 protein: CASSIVGAPNNEQFF
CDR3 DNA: TGTGCCAGTAGTATCGTGGGGGCGCCGAACAATGAGCAGTTCTTC

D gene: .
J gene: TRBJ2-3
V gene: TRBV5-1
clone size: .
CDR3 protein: CASSLYGDLTDTQYF
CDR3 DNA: TGCGCCAGCAGCTTGTATGGAGACCTCACAGATACGCAGTATTTT

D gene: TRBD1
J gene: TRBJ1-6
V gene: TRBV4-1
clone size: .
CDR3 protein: CASSQADRDSRPLHF
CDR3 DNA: TGCGCCAGCAGCCAAGCCGACCGGGACAGCAGGCCCCTCCACTTT

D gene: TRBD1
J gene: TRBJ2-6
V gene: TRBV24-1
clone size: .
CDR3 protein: CATSGRGQGQSSGANVLTF
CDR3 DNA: TGTGCCACCAGTGGACGCGGACAGGGGCAGAGCTCTGGGGCCAACGTCCTGACTTTC

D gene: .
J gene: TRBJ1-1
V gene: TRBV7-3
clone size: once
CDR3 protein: CASSLTFGNEAFF
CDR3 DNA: TGTGCCAGCAGCTTAACGTTCGGGAATGAAGCTTTCTTT

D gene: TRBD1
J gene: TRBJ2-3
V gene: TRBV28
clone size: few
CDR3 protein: CASSGPGTGPRRGTQYF
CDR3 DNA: TGTGCCAGCAGTGGGCCAGGGACAGGCCCCCGCCGTGGTACGCAGTATTTT

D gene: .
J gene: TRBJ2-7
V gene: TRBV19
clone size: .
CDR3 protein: CASSKARGPYEQYF
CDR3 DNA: TGTGCCAGTAGTAAGGCCAGGGGTCCCTACGAGCAGTACTTC

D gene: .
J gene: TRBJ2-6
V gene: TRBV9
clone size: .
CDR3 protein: CASSALVGAGANVLTF
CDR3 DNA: TGTGCCAGCAGCGCCCTGGTCGGGGCTGGGGCCAACGTCCTGACTTTC

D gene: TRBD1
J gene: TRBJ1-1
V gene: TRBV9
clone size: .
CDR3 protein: CASSARQGAYTEAFF
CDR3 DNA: TGTGCCAGCAGCGCCAGACAGGGGGCGTACACTGAAGCTTTCTTT

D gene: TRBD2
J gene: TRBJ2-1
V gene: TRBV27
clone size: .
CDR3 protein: CASSSASGYNEQFF
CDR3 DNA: TGTGCCAGCAGTTCGGCTAGCGGGTACAATGAGCAGTTCTTC

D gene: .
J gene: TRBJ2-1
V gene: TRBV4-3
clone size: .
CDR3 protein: CATGSPSYNEQFF
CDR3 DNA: TGCGCCACCGGGTCTCCCTCCTACAATGAGCAGTTCTTC

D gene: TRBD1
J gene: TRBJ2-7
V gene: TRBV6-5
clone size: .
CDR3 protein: CASRIPGQDPPSF
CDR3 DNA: TGTGCCAGCAGAATTCCCGGACAGGACCCACCGAGCTTC

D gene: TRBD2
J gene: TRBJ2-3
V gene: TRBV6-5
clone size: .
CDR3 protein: CASGPSGGSDTQYF
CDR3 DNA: TGTGCCAGCGGCCCTAGCGGGGGCTCAGATACGCAGTATTTT

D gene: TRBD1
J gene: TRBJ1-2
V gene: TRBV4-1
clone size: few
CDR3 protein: CASSLYSGQGGNYGYTF
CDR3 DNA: TGCGCCAGCAGCCTGTACTCGGGACAGGGAGGTAACTATGGCTACACCTTC

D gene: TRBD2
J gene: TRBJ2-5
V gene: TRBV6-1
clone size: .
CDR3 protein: CASSEGLAGDRGETQYF
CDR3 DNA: TGTGCCAGCAGTGAAGGACTAGCGGGAGATCGAGGGGAGACCCAGTACTTC

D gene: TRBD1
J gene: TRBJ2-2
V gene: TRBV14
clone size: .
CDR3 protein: CASSQETGVSTGELFF
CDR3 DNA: TGTGCCAGCAGCCAAGAAACAGGGGTGAGCACCGGGGAGCTGTTTTTT

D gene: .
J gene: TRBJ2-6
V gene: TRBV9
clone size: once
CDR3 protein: CASSPGVANVLTF
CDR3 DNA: TGTGCCAGCAGCCCCGGGGTGGCCAACGTCCTGACTTTC

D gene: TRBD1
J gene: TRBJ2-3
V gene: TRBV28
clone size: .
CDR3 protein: CASSLRQGAADTQYF
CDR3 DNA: TGTGCCAGCAGCCTCCGACAGGGGGCGGCAGATACGCAGTATTTT

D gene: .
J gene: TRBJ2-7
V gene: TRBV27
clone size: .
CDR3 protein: CASSYWTGSYEQYF
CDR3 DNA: TGTGCCAGCAGTTATTGGACTGGCTCCTACGAGCAGTACTTC

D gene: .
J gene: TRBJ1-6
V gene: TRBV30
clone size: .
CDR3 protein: CAWSPGLGGLHF
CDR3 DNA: TGTGCCTGGAGCCCGGGACTCGGGGGTCTCCACTTT

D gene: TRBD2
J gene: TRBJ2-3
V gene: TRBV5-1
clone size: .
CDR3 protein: CASSPLAGGLPDTQYF
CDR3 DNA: TGCGCCAGCAGCCCCCTAGCGGGAGGCCTTCCAGATACGCAGTATTTT

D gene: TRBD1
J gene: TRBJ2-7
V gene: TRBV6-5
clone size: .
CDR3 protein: CASRPQGQGYDEQYF
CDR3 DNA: TGTGCCAGCAGACCCCAGGGACAGGGCTACGACGAGCAGTACTTC

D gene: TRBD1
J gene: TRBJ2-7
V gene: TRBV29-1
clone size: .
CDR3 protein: CSVGQAGYEQYF
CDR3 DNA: TGCAGCGTGGGACAGGCCGGGTACGAGCAGTACTTC

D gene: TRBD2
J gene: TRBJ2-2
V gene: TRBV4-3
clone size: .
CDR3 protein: CASSQGPGLAGDSTGELFF
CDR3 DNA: TGCGCCAGCAGCCAAGGTCCGGGACTAGCGGGAGACAGCACCGGGGAGCTGTTTTTT

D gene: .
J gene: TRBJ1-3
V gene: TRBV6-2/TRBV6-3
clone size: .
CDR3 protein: CASSYLAGVSSGNTIYF
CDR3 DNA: TGTGCCAGCAGTTACCTCGCGGGCGTTAGCTCTGGAAACACCATATATTTT

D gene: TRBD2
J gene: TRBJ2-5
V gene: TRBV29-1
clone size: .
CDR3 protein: CSVEEGVAGDYETQYF
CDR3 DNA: TGCAGCGTTGAAGAAGGGGTAGCGGGAGATTATGAGACCCAGTACTTC

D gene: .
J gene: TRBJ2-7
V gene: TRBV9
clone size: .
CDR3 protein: CASSVAGQGIYEQYF
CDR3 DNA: TGTGCCAGCAGCGTAGCTGGGCAGGGGATTTACGAGCAGTACTTC

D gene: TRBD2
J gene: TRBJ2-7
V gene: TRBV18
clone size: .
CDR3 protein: CASSLGTSRSTYEQYF
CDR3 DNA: TGTGCCAGCTCACTAGGGACTAGTCGGAGCACCTACGAGCAGTACTTC

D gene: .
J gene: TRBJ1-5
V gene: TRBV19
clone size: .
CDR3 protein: CASTPLQPGKQPQHF
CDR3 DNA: TGTGCCAGTACCCCCCTTCAACCAGGGAAGCAGCCCCAGCATTTT

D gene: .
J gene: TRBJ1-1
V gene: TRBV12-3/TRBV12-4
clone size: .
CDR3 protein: CASTWTENTEAFF
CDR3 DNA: TGTGCCAGCACCTGGACAGAGAACACTGAAGCTTTCTTT

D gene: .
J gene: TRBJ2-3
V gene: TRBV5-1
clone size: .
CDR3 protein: CASSFGVSSRTDTQYF
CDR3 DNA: TGCGCCAGCAGCTTTGGAGTCTCCTCTCGCACAGATACGCAGTATTTT

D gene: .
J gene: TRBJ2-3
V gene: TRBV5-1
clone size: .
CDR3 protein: CASSRGGPDTQYF
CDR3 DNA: TGCGCCAGCTCCCGGGGAGGCCCAGATACGCAGTATTTT

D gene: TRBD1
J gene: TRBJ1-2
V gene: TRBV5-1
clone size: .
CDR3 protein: CASSSGTGGKYYGYTF
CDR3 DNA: TGCGCCAGCAGCTCCGGGACAGGGGGCAAGTACTATGGCTACACCTTC

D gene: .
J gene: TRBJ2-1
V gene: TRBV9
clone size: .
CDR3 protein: CASSFNYNEQFF
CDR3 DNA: TGTGCCAGCAGCTTTAACTACAATGAGCAGTTCTTC

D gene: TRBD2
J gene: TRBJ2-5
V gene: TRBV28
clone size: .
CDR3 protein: CASVSPSGRAQETQYF
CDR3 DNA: TGTGCCAGCGTATCTCCTAGCGGGAGGGCGCAAGAGACCCAGTACTTC

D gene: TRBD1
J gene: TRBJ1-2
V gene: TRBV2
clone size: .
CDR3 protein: CASSRERDRDNYGYTF
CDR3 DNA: TGTGCCAGCAGTCGCGAAAGGGACAGAGATAACTATGGCTACACCTTC

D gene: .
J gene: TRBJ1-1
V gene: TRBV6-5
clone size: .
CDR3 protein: CASRIDLNTEAFF
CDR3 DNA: TGTGCCAGTCGGATAGACTTGAACACTGAAGCTTTCTTT

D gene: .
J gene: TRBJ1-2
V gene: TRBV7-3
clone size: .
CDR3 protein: CASSLRRGDGYTF
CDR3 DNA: TGTGCCAGCAGCCTCCGCAGGGGCGATGGCTACACCTTC

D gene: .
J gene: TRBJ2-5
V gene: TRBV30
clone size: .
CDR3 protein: CAWTPGGPNQETQYF
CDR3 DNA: TGTGCCTGGACCCCGGGGGGCCCCAATCAAGAGACCCAGTACTTC

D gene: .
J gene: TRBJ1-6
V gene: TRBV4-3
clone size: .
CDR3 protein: CASSQADSPLHF
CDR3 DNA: TGCGCCAGCAGCCAAGCCGATTCACCCCTCCACTTT

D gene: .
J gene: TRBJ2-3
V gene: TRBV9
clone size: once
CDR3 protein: CASRGGGADTQYF
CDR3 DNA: TGTGCCAGCAGGGGAGGCGGGGCAGATACGCAGTATTTT

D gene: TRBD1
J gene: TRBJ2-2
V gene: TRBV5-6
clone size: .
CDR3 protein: CASSPRGPGGELFF
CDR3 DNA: TGTGCCAGCAGCCCGAGGGGGCCAGGCGGGGAGCTGTTTTTT